This TCR beta chain stems from a study of beta chain features in type 1 diabetes. Points on this clone: Antigen unknown.

Whole-study results and caveats: PCR, the amplification step, might favor shorter templates, equally in patients and controls.

V was cut by 5 bases and J by 6 bases, with 17 bases left in between. The CDR3 length is 14 residues. CDR1 is SGHTA, CDR2 FQGNSA, per germline. As every portion of the isolated RNA was reverse transcribed, the sequencing read expressed TCRB transcripts. The data were produced by immunoSEQ multiplex PCR, yet TCRdb's version contains in-frame clones alone and is incomplete. The sample shows hundreds of thousands of clones, 10% to 15% of them seen only once. The TCR comes from a man between 18 and 29 years old in good health. The chain uses TRBV7-2 and TRBJ2-7; weak D call: TRBD2 (6 bases). Sequenced input: naive CD4+ T cells from blood. CDR3: CASSRRRDKAEQYF. CDR3 DNA: TGTGCCAGCAGCCGCAGGAGGGATAAGGCCGAGCAGTACTTC.